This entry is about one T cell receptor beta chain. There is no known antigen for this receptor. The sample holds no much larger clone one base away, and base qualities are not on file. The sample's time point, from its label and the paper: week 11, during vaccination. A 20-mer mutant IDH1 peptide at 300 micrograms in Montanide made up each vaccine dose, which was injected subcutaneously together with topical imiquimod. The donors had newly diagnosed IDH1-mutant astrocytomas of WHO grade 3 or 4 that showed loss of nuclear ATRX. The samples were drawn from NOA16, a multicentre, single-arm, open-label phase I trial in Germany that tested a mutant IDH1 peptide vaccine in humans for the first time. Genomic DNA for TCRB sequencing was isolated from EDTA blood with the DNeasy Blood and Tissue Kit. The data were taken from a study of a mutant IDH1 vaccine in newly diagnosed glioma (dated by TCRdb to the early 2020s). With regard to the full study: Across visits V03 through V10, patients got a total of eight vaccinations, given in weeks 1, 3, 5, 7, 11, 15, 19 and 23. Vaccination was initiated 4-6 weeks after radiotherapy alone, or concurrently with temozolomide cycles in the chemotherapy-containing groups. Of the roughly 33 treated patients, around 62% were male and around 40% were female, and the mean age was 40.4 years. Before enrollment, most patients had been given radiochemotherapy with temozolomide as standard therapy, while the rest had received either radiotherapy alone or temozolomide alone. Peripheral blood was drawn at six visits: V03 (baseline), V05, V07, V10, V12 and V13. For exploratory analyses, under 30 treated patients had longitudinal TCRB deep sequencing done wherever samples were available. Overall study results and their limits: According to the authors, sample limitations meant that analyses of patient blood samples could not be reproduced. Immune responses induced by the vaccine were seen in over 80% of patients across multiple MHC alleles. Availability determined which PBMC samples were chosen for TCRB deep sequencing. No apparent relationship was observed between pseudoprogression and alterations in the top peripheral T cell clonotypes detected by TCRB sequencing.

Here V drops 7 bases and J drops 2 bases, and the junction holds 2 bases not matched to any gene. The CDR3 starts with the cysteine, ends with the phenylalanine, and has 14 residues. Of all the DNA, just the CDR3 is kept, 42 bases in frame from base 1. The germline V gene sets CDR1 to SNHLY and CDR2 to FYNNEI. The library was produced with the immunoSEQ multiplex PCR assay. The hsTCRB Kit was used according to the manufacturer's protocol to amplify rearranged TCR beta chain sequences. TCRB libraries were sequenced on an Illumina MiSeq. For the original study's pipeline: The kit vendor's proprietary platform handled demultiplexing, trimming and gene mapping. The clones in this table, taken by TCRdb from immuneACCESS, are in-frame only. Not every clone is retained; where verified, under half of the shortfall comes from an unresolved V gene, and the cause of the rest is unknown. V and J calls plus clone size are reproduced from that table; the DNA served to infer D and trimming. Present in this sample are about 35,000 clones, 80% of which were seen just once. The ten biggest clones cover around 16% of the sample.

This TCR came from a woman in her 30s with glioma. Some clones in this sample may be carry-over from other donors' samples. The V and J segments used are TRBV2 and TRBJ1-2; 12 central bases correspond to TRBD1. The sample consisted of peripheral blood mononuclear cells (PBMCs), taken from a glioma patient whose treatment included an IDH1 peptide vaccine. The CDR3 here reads CASMGQGANYGYTF. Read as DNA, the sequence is TGTGCCAGCATGGGACAGGGGGCGAACTATGGCTACACCTTC.